Presented here are 26 T cell receptor beta chains from one specimen sequenced in a study of T cell changes during pregnancy in multiple sclerosis. Using immunoSEQ multiplex PCR, the repertoire was profiled, and TCRdb retains in-frame clones only, with some absent. The table records tens of thousands of clones, 92% of them present only once. The specimen comprised CD4+ T cells from peripheral blood mononuclear cells, sampled before pregnancy. Every receptor here comes from a female donor with multiple sclerosis, enrolled in a pregnancy study.

The CDR3 coding sequence is TGTGCCAGTAGTATGTCGGGAGGGGGACTAGCGGTAAACGAGCAGTACTTC. Translation: CASSMSGGGLAVNEQYF. The chain joins TRBV19 to TRBJ2-7; the match to TRBD2 covers 11 bases. The CDR3 is made up of 17 amino acids. The V segment lost 3 bases and the J segment 5 bases; nucleotides outside the gene matches: 12. Germline V gene lookup returns CDR1 LNHDA and CDR2 SQIVND (reference sequence).

This clone occurred a few times. The chain employs TRBV19 and TRBJ1-5; D is unresolved. The CDR3 consists of 12 residues. Trimming took 3 bases from V and 5 from J, leaving 5 bases between them. Germline-derived CDR1 and CDR2 are LNHDA and SQIVND (reference sequence). The CDR3 nucleotides are TGTGCCAGTAGTATCTACGATCAGCCCCAGCATTTT. Translated: CASSIYDQPQHF.

This chain uses TRBV6-4 with TRBJ2-7, with D possibly TRBD1 on 5 matching bases. Trimming removed 2 bases from V and 6 bases from J, with 11 bases in between. The germline V gene encodes CDR1 MRHNA and CDR2 SNTAGT. The CDR3 is made up of 13 amino acids. In DNA form, the CDR3 reads TGTGCCAGCAGTGACCAAGCAGGGCTCGAGCAGTACTTC. Amino acids: CASSDQAGLEQYF.

The V call is TRBV7-9, the J call TRBJ1-2; 7 positions agree with TRBD1. Germline V gene sequence: CDR1 SEHNR, CDR2 FQNEAQ (reference sequence). The ends lost 2 bases at V and 7 bases at J; junction bases unmatched: 7. CDR3 length: 14 residues. As DNA, the CDR3 is TGTGCCAGCAGCTTAAGGACAGGAGGTGGTGGCTACACCTTC. This sequence encodes CASSLRTGGGGYTF.

J is TRBJ2-5 and V is TRBV29-1; 9 bases line up with TRBD1. CDR1 is SQVTM, CDR2 ANQGSEA, per germline. The CDR3 length is 13 residues. The junction had 4 bases not matched to a gene; V was cut back by 3 bases and J by 5 bases. CDR3 amino acids: CSVDWTGAETQYF. CDR3 nucleotides: TGCAGCGTTGATTGGACAGGGGCCGAGACCCAGTACTTC.

The chain joins TRBV4-3 to TRBJ2-7, with 8 bases that match TRBD1. V dropped 0 bases and J dropped 2; count of bases not matched to a gene: 3. This CDR3 contains 15 residues. Looked up from germline, CDR1 is LGHNA and CDR2 is YSLEER. The chain's CDR3 is CASSQDHRGTYEQYF. In DNA, the CDR3 is TGCGCCAGCAGCCAAGATCACAGGGGGACCTACGAGCAGTACTTC.

J is TRBJ2-1 and V is TRBV6-5; D perhaps matches TRBD2 (6 bases). The CDR3 runs to 16 residues. CDR1 and CDR2 (germline): MNHEY, SVGAGI. Trimming took off 0 bases at V and 7 bases at J, with 16 bases between the two ends. CDR3 sequence: CASSYSWRGKANEQFF. The CDR3 DNA follows: TGTGCCAGCAGTTACTCGTGGCGCGGGAAGGCGAATGAGCAGTTCTTC.

The chain links TRBV27 to TRBJ2-1; 11 bases fit TRBD2. Trimming cost V 6 bases and J 2 bases; bases outside gene matches: 6. CDR1 and CDR2 (germline): MNHEY, SMNVEV (reference sequence). The CDR3 runs to 16 residues. The CDR3 sequence is CASSRLAGFTYNEQFF. CDR3 nucleotides: TGTGCCAGCAGCCGACTAGCGGGATTCACCTACAATGAGCAGTTCTTC.

The chain is built from TRBV5-1 and TRBJ2-7; 10 nucleotides line up with TRBD2. V lost 4 bases, J lost 4 bases, and 8 bases stayed unmatched. Germline lookup yields CDR1 SGHRS and CDR2 YFSETQ. The CDR3 loop spans 15 amino acids. CDR3 amino acids: CASSNPSGSLYEQYF. CDR3 in DNA: TGCGCCAGCAGCAACCCTAGCGGGAGTTTGTACGAGCAGTACTTC.

The chain has TRBV19 and TRBJ2-3, with 9 bases lining up with TRBD2. This CDR3 contains 15 residues. Germline-derived CDR1 and CDR2 are LNHDA and SQIVND (reference sequence). Trimming removed 4 bases from V and 4 bases from J; junction bases left unmatched: 6. The CDR3 here is CASSRASGIADTQYF. The CDR3 coding sequence is TGTGCCAGTAGTAGGGCTAGCGGGATAGCAGATACGCAGTATTTT.

This rearrangement joins TRBV7-6 to TRBJ2-7, with 7 bases matching TRBD2. In germline, CDR1 is SGHVS, CDR2 FNYEAQ. This CDR3 comprises 15 residues. V dropped 2 bases and J dropped 4; count of bases not matched to a gene: 8. The CDR3 here is CASSLRSREFYEQYF. The CDR3 DNA follows: TGTGCCAGCAGCTTACGGTCGCGGGAGTTTTACGAGCAGTACTTC.

This chain uses TRBV10-3 with TRBJ1-1; D might be TRBD1 (5 bases). The V and J ends lost 6 bases and 5 bases respectively, with 10 bases between them. The length of the CDR3 is 12 residues. Germline V gene sequence: CDR1 ENHRY, CDR2 SYGVKD. The CDR3 coding sequence is TGTGCCATCAGGGGGGGGTTTACTGAAGCTTTCTTT. This sequence encodes CAIRGGFTEAFF.

The chain recombines TRBV27 with TRBJ2-6, with a weak D call TRBD1 (6 bases). The CDR3 length is 18 residues. V was clipped by 4 bases and J by 0 bases, with 16 bases between them. From germline, CDR1 is MNHEY and CDR2 SMNVEV (reference sequence). The CDR3: CASSSFGGQGSGANVLTF. In DNA, the CDR3 is TGTGCCAGCAGTTCGTTTGGGGGCCAAGGCTCTGGGGCCAACGTCCTGACTTTC.

This chain links TRBV30 with TRBJ2-6, with TRBD1 matching 8 bases. The CDR3 loop spans 19 amino acids. Looked up from germline, CDR1 is GTSNPN and CDR2 is SVGIG (reference sequence). With V trimmed by 3 bases and J by 0 bases, 13 bases remained unmatched. As DNA, the CDR3 is TGTGCCTGGAGGTGGCGCGGGACAGGTGCTAACTCTGGGGCCAACGTCCTGACTTTC. It codes for CAWRWRGTGANSGANVLTF. Using reference TRBV30 and TRBJ2-6 for the parts outside the CDR3, the full variable domain is SQTIHQWPATLVQPVGSPLSLECTVEGTSNPNLYWYRQAAGRGLQLLFYSVGIGQISSEVPQNLSASRPQDRQFILSSKKLLLSDSGFYLCAWRWRGTGANSGANVLTFGAGSRLTVL.

The chain recombines TRBV14 with TRBJ2-2, with no clear D. The CDR3 is 14 amino acids. Germline CDR1 reads SGHDN; CDR2 reads FVKESK. Trimming removed 1 base from V and 4 bases from J, with 7 bases in between. CDR3: CASSQVRSTGELFF. CDR3 sequence (DNA): TGTGCCAGCAGCCAAGTACGGAGCACCGGGGAGCTGTTTTTT.

The chain is built from TRBV28 and TRBJ1-4; 9 nucleotides agree with TRBD1. Germline assignment: CDR1 MDHEN and CDR2 SYDVKM. Losses at the gene ends were 5 bases for V and 7 bases for J; bases not matched to a gene: 11. This CDR3 is built from 16 residues. The CDR3 DNA reads TGTGCCAGCAGTGAGGACAGGGGTGCAGTAGGTGAAAAACTGTTTTTT. Protein product: CASSEDRGAVGEKLFF.

The gene calls are TRBV5-1 and TRBJ1-6; 7 nucleotides agree with TRBD1. The CDR3 length is 14 residues. Germline lookup yields CDR1 SGHRS and CDR2 YFSETQ. Losses at the gene ends were 1 base for V and 14 bases for J; bases not matched to a gene: 9. The CDR3 nucleotides are TGCGCCAGCAGCTTGTGGGCAGGGGGTAGTACCCTCCACTTT. Its protein is CASSLWAGGSTLHF.

As to this clone: Other DNA sequences in this specimen translate into the identical CDR3. The genes are TRBV20-1 and TRBJ2-7; tentative D call: TRBD1 (6 bases). The V end lost 6 bases, the J end lost 3 bases, and 9 bases lay between the germline ends. Per the germline V gene, CDR1 is DFQATT and CDR2 is SNEGSKA (reference sequence). The CDR3 consists of 11 residues. The CDR3 sequence is CSAPDSYEQYF. The CDR3 bases are TGCAGTGCGCCGGACAGCTACGAGCAGTACTTC.

V usage is TRBV21-1 and J usage is TRBJ2-2; TRBD1 was called by the table and not checked on the DNA. TRBV21-1 is flagged as a pseudogene. The CDR3 covers 17 residues. The CDR3 is CASSTRITGGGTGELFF. DNA for the CDR3: TGTGCCAGCAGCACTCGGATCACAGGGGGAGGTACCGGGGAGCTGTTTTTT.

This chain links TRBV19 with TRBJ1-2, with TRBD1 as a possible D gene (5 bases). The CDR3 contains 18 residues. The V gene's germline CDR1 is LNHDA and CDR2 SQIVND (reference sequence). The V gene lost 3 bases and the J gene lost 4 bases, with 24 bases spanning the gap. The CDR3 reads CASSISGAGTADTYGYTF. The CDR3, as DNA: TGTGCCAGTAGTATTAGTGGTGCGGGGACGGCCGATACCTATGGCTACACCTTC.

This clone occurred once. This sequence joins TRBV11-2 and TRBJ2-4; D not certain. CDR1 and CDR2 from the germline V gene are SGHAT and FQNNGV. Trimming cost V 0 bases and J 0 bases, with 12 bases left between them. The CDR3 totals 17 residues. Written as DNA, the CDR3 is TGTGCCAGCAGCTTAGATACGCGCCTGCGAGCCAAAAACATTCAGTACTTC. This codes for CASSLDTRLRAKNIQYF.

The chain carries TRBV5-4 and TRBJ2-3, with D maybe TRBD1 (6 bases). Between the trimmed V and J ends, which lost 3 bases and 6 bases, there was a span of 14 bases. Germline V gene lookup returns CDR1 SGHNT and CDR2 YYREEE (reference sequence). CDR3 size: 14 residues. CDR3 DNA sequence: TGTGCCAGCAGCTGGGACAACTCGGGGGATACGCAGTATTTT. Amino acid sequence: CASSWDNSGDTQYF.

The chain carries TRBV7-9 and TRBJ2-7, with D maybe TRBD2 (6 bases). There are 19 residues in the CDR3. Per germline, CDR1 SEHNR and CDR2 FQNEAQ (reference sequence). Trimming left V 3 bases short and J 7 bases short, with 31 bases between. CDR3 protein: CASSFYGLGGASGSGEQYF. DNA of the CDR3: TGTGCCAGCAGCTTTTACGGGCTTGGGGGAGCGAGCGGGTCGGGGGAGCAGTACTTC.

The gene calls are TRBV6-6 and TRBJ2-2, with D possibly TRBD1 on 5 matching bases. Trimming cost V 3 bases and J 9 bases, with 14 bases left between them. Germline V gene sequence: CDR1 MNHNY, CDR2 SVGAGI (reference sequence). The CDR3 runs 14 residues. The CDR3 region is CASSYDSGVRELFF. The CDR3 coding sequence is TGTGCCAGCAGTTATGACAGTGGCGTCCGGGAGCTGTTTTTT.

The CDR3 DNA follows: TGTGCCATCAGTCAGGGTAAGAACACTGAAGCTTTCTTT. This gives the protein CAISQGKNTEAFF. The V and J genes are TRBV10-3 and TRBJ1-1, with D possibly being TRBD1 (5 bases). This CDR3 is 13 amino acids long. Trimming removed 5 bases from V and 1 base from J, with 8 bases in between. Germline V gene lookup returns CDR1 ENHRY and CDR2 SYGVKD.

This chain uses TRBV4-3 with TRBJ1-1; D is ambiguous. The CDR3 length is 17 residues. Trimming took 0 bases from V and 5 from J, leaving 19 bases between them. The germline gives CDR1 LGHNA, CDR2 YSLEER. CDR3 sequence (DNA): TGCGCCAGCAGCCAAGATCTTGATCTTCGAGGAGGGACTGAAGCTTTCTTT. Encoded protein: CASSQDLDLRGGTEAFF.